This TCR beta chain was sequenced during a study of T cell clonality in common variable immunodeficiency. Clones were read by immunoSEQ multiplex PCR, and TCRdb kept only the in-frame ones, dropping some. The table records over 45,000 clones without singletons, the ten largest covering about 2%. In its sample, this clone was seen many times. The CDR3 end is not reached by the read, which stops 3 residues before it; the germline J gene fills it in. Germline V gene sequence: CDR1 DFQATT, CDR2 SNEGSKA (reference sequence). CDR3 length: 15 amino acids. V was clipped by 1 base and J by 4 bases; unmatched bases: 9.

Material: peripheral blood mononuclear cells. This receptor was identified in a person between 18 and 75 years old in good health. The rearrangement uses TRBV20-1 and TRBJ1-2; 7 bases agree with TRBD1. CDR3 DNA (partial): TGCAGTGCTAGAGGGGACAGTGCAGCATCCTATGGC. It translates to CSARGDSAASYG. The CDR3 as a whole reads CSARGDSAASYGYTF.